This T cell receptor (beta chain) was recorded in a study of blood T cell repertoires in COVID-19 (dated by TCRdb to the early 2020s). For the wider study: The collaborator samples originated in the United States, Italy and Spain and spanned the acute and convalescent phases of COVID-19. The repertoires were made available in a free public database intended to serve as a resource for research on the immune response to SARS-CoV-2. Where available, HLA class I and class II types were taken from metadata supplied by the sample provider and were not determined by assay-based typing. The material from the prospective study consisted of cDNA or gDNA derived from T cells, B-cell-depleted T cells, or PBMCs. The samples were drawn from the first 160 participants of the ongoing ImmuneRACE study and from 950 to 1,500 subjects provided by 6 global collaborators. Deeply sampled blood TCRbeta repertoires from subjects exposed to, actively infected with, or recovered from COVID-19 were included in the dataset. The sample metadata nearly always contained a de-identified subject ID, COVID-19 status, age in years and sex. Summary of the overall study and its limitations: The quantity of clinical and demographic metadata differed by source and by participant and was supplied without curation.

The immunoSEQ Assay, a bias-controlled multiplex PCR, was used to amplify TCRbeta CDR3 regions from genomic DNA. Per the authors' processing: Nucleated cell counts per sample were estimated from amplification of reference gene primers within the assay. Sequence reads were collapsed and filtered to measure the absolute abundance of every unique TCRbeta CDR3 rearrangement. For each sample, productive Simpson clonality was calculated as the square root of Simpson's diversity index across productive rearrangements. Not all clones reach the TCRdb copy of this immuneACCESS table, which keeps in-frame sequences only. Checked studies attribute under half of the gap to unresolved V genes and leave the rest unexplained. That table is the source of V, J and clone size, and D and trimming were worked out from the DNA. The sample table contains about 260,000 clones; only one count was recorded for approximately 91% of them. About 0.7% of the sample comes from the top ten.

The collaborating institutions used their own protocols to collect whole blood in K2EDTA tubes. For TCRbeta analysis, collaborators shipped samples in one of three forms: frozen whole blood, isolated PBMCs, or DNA extracted from either of those sample types. To note about this clone: The antigen it binds to is not known. Nothing much larger sits one base from this clone, and base qualities are not available.

Trimmed from V: 1 base; trimmed from J: 4 bases; junction bases lacking a gene match: 6. Including cysteine and phenylalanine, the CDR3 has 15 amino acids. Only CDR3 DNA is held: 45 bases, read in frame from base 1. CDR1 and CDR2 are read off the germline V gene as MNHNS and SASEGT. This receptor chain uses TRBV6-1 and TRBJ2-7, with TRBD2 matching 8 junction bases. Source material: peripheral blood. The clonotype was recovered from a human donor in a cohort sampled during active COVID-19. The DNA sequence is as follows: TGTGCCAGCAGTGAAGGCAGCGGGGGCATTTACGAGCAGTACTTC. Translation gives CASSEGSGGIYEQYF.